This TCR beta chain was profiled in a study of T-cell memory formation after mild COVID-19. On this clonotype: Antigen specificity is unknown.

The V gene end was trimmed by 5 bases and the J gene end by 2 bases; junction bases not matched to a gene: 10. The CDR3 spans 15 residues. Germline lookup yields CDR1 DFQATT and CDR2 SNEGSKA (reference sequence). TCRdb recomputed calls from the 5' RACE reads with MiXCR, one row per CDR3 protein. Of under 250,000 distinct CDR3 sequences listed, roughly a tenth were seen once; the top ten hold approximately 3%. General study points: Clones shrinking from day 15 to 85 showed even CD4/CD8 mixes; later expanders tilted CD4+.

J is TRBJ2-5 and V is TRBV20-1, with 8 bases fitting TRBD1. The receptor comes from a man between 18 and 35 years old who had mild COVID-19 (a few samples of this study predate the infection). Cell type and time point are not known. The sequencing sample was made of PBMCs or a T cell subset sorted from them (not recorded which). The CDR3 sequence: CSALALGTGQETQYF. As DNA, the CDR3 is TGCAGTGCTCTAGCCCTAGGGACAGGACAAGAGACCCAGTACTTC.